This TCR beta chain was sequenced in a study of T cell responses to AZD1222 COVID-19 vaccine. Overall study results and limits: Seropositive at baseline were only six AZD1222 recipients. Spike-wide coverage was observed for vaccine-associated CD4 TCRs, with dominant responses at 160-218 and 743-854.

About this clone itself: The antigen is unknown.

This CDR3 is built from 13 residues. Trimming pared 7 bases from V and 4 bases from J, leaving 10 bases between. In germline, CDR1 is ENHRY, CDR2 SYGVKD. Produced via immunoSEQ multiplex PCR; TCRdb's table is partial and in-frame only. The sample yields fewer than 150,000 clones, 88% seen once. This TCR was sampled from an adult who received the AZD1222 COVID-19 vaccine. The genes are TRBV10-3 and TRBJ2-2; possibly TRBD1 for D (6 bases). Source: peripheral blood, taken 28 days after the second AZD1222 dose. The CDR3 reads CAITIRGTGELFF. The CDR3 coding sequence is TGTGCCATCACCATCAGGGGCACCGGGGAGCTGTTTTTT.